This T cell receptor (beta chain) was identified in a study of blood T cell repertoires in COVID-19. The overall study: Whether acute or convalescent, the COVID-19 samples came from the United States, Italy and Spain. Sample material is recorded as cDNA or gDNA derived from T cells, B-cell-depleted T cells, or PBMCs.

Seattle participants joined during active infection and were tracked over time. In the original processing: Amplification from reference gene primers served as the basis for estimated nucleated cell counts. Profiling relied on immunoSEQ multiplex PCR, and the TCRdb table lists in-frame clones only, not all of them. For V, J and clone size, that table is used; D and trimming come from the DNA. Of roughly 200,000 clones listed, approximately 83% are singletons. The origin of this receptor is a woman in her thirties or forties with COVID-19, enrolled during active disease. The sequencing input was peripheral blood.

CDR3 sequence: CASRLAGGRIDTQYF. CDR3 DNA sequence: TGTGCCAGCAGACTGGCGGGGGGCCGGATAGATACGCAGTATTTT. The J gene is TRBJ2-3, the V gene TRBV5-6; the match to TRBD2 covers 8 bases. The CDR3 extends over 15 amino acids. The junction had 10 bases not matched to a gene; V was cut back by 5 bases and J by 5 bases. Germline V gene lookup returns CDR1 SGHDT and CDR2 YYEEEE.